Listed below are T cell receptor beta chains from one sample, sequenced in a study of T cell responses to AZD1222 COVID-19 vaccine. Assay used: immunoSEQ multiplex PCR; TCRdb lists only in-frame clones, some missing. The sample includes 120,000 to 150,000 clones, roughly 89% of them seen just once. Here the sequenced sample was peripheral blood, taken on day 0 of AZD1222 vaccination. The receptor set was obtained from an adult in good health. Both conserved end residues are part of each CDR3. The D gene is left open where the match is weak. Expanded clones are given a class, and other clones once, few, many or no size at all.

v_gene	d_gene	j_gene	abundance	CDR3aa	CDR3nt
TRBV7-9	.	TRBJ1-2	.	CASSFAAFNYGYTF	TGTGCCAGCAGCTTTGCAGCGTTTAACTATGGCTACACCTTC
TRBV9	.	TRBJ2-2	.	CASSVGFTGELFF	TGTGCCAGCAGCGTAGGTTTCACCGGGGAGCTGTTTTTT
TRBV27	.	TRBJ2-1	.	CASSLYNEQFF	TGTGCCAGCAGTCTGTACAATGAGCAGTTCTTC
TRBV28	.	TRBJ1-3	.	CASRSGTVGNTIYF	TGTGCCAGCAGGTCCGGGACGGTGGGAAACACCATATATTTT
TRBV5-1	.	TRBJ2-7	.	CASSLWGGLAAPYEQYF	TGCGCCAGCAGCTTGTGGGGGGGGCTAGCGGCGCCCTACGAGCAGTACTTC
TRBV9	TRBD1	TRBJ2-3	.	CASSDRDRGGSTDTQYF	TGTGCCAGCAGCGACCGGGACAGGGGGGGGAGCACAGATACGCAGTATTTT
TRBV28	.	TRBJ1-1	.	CASSFGDRQNTEAFF	TGTGCCAGCAGTTTCGGGGACCGCCAAAACACTGAAGCTTTCTTT
TRBV4-2	.	TRBJ2-1	.	CASSQDKGSVYNEQFF	TGTGCCAGCAGCCAAGATAAGGGCTCGGTCTACAATGAGCAGTTCTTC
TRBV7-8	.	TRBJ2-7	.	CASSPNRDEQYF	TGTGCCAGCAGCCCCAACAGGGACGAGCAGTACTTC
TRBV5-1	.	TRBJ2-5	.	CASSLGSSNQETQYF	TGCGCCAGCAGCTTGGGCAGCAGTAACCAAGAGACCCAGTACTTC
TRBV13	.	TRBJ2-6	.	CASSLYPKTGRFSPGANVLTF	TGTGCCAGCAGCTTATACCCCAAGACAGGGAGGTTTTCCCCTGGGGCCAACGTCCTGACTTTC
TRBV11-1	.	TRBJ2-5	few	CASSRGRRTEETQYF	TGTGCCAGCAGCCGGGGACGAAGAACCGAGGAGACCCAGTACTTC
TRBV27	.	TRBJ1-1	.	CASSFLREGTEAFF	TGTGCCAGCAGTTTCTTGCGGGAGGGGACTGAAGCTTTCTTT
TRBV11-2	.	TRBJ2-1	.	CASSLDWDSAGEQFF	TGTGCCAGCAGCTTAGATTGGGACTCCGCGGGGGAGCAGTTCTTC
TRBV5-6	.	TRBJ1-5	.	CASSRGHPNQPQHF	TGTGCCAGCAGCCGAGGACACCCGAATCAGCCCCAGCATTTT
TRBV21-1	.	TRBJ2-3	.	CASSNSRITDRVSDTQYF	TGTGCCAGCAGCAACTCGAGAATCACGGACAGGGTTTCGGATACGCAGTATTTT
TRBV4-2	.	TRBJ1-6	once	CASSQGQNSPLHF	TGTGCCAGCAGCCAAGGACAGAATTCACCCCTCCACTTT
TRBV7-2	TRBD2	TRBJ2-3	once	CAVLAGTSTDTQYF	TGTGCCGTATTAGCGGGAACTAGCACAGATACGCAGTATTTT
TRBV5-5	.	TRBJ1-6	.	CASSLGSSTNSPLHF	TGTGCCAGCAGCTTGGGGTCCTCCACGAATTCACCCCTCCACTTT
TRBV28	TRBD2	TRBJ2-1	.	CASSSPGQLTSGRSFTYNEQFF	TGTGCCAGCAGTTCCCCGGGACAGCTGACTAGCGGGAGGTCGTTCACCTACAATGAGCAGTTCTTC
TRBV7-2	.	TRBJ2-3	.	CASSLRVRNTDTQYF	TGTGCCAGCAGCTTGCGGGTACGAAACACAGATACGCAGTATTTT
TRBV7-8	.	TRBJ2-7	.	CASSPPGRGTYEQYF	TGTGCCAGCAGCCCACCGGGCAGGGGAACCTACGAGCAGTACTTC
TRBV6-5	.	TRBJ2-7	once	CASSFYQGEQYF	TGTGCCAGCAGTTTTTATCAGGGGGAGCAGTACTTC